This TCR beta chain originates from a study of radiation and T cells in renal cell carcinoma. Whole-study findings and limits: Top tumor clonotypes rose in blood 2 weeks post-radiation, then contracted.

TCRdb's table, derived via immunoSEQ multiplex PCR, lists solely in-frame clones and lacks some. The sample records nearly 20,000 clones, just over 60% being singletons. On this clone itself: Its matching antigen is unknown.

As to treatment: 15 Gy SBRT to primary tumor, nephrectomy 4 weeks later. This CDR3 comprises 14 residues. Germline lookup yields CDR1 MNHEY and CDR2 SVGAGI. The J segment lost 2 bases and the V segment lost 4 bases, leaving 3 bases of the junction unmatched. The starting material was tumor tissue, obtained from a patient whose treatment included radiotherapy and nephrectomy. This sequence joins TRBV6-5 and TRBJ1-2; 8 bases line up with TRBD1. This TCR was sampled from a woman between 65 and 79 years old with renal cell carcinoma. This chain's CDR3 is CASSSGQANYGYTF. CDR3 nucleotides: TGTGCCAGCAGTTCGGGACAGGCCAACTATGGCTACACCTTC.